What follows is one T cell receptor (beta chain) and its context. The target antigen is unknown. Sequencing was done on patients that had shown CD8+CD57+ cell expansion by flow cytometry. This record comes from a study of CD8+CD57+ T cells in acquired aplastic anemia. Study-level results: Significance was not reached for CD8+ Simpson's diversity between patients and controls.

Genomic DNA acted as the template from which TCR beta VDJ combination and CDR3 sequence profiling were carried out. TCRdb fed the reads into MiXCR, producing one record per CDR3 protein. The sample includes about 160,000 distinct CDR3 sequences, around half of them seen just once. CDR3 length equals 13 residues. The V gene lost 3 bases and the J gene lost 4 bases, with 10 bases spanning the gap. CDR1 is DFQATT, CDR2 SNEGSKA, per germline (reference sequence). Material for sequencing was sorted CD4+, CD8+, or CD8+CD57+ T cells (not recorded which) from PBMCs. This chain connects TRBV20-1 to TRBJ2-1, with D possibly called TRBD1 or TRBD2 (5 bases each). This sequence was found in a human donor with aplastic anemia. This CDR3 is CSARGVRYNEQFF. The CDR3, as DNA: TGCAGTGCTAGGGGGGTGCGATACAATGAGCAGTTCTTC.